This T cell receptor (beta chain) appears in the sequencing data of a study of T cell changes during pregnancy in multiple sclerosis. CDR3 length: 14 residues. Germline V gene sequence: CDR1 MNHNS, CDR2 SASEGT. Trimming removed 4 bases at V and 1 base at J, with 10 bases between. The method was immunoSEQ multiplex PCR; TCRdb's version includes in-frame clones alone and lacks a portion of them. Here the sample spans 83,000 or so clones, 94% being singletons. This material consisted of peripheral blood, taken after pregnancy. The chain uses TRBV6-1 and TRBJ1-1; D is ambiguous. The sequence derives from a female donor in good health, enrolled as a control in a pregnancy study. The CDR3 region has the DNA TGTGCCAGCAGTGGACGGACTTCGAACACTGAAGCTTTCTTT. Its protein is CASSGRTSNTEAFF.